This entry describes one TCR beta chain. Its target is unknown. These data originate in a study of cytomegalovirus exposure and HLA in healthy donors. As for the study in general: T cells numbering around 170 million yielded 95 million to 140 million unique TCR beta sequences in an earlier analysis. Regarding the study as a whole: The study assumed roughly uniform donor sequencing depth for presence/absence analyses. Data from an earlier analysis indicated that most TCR beta V segments were productive either about 87% or about 30% of the time.

The PCR was carried out with 60 Vbeta primers and 13 Jbeta primers. Some clones are missing from TCRdb's copy, which holds only in-frame ones; the method was immunoSEQ multiplex PCR. Found here are under 200,000 clones, around 82% of them singletons; the top ten hold around 5.4%. V was cut by 2 bases and J by 9 bases, with 8 bases left in between. The CDR3 spans 12 residues. Germline CDR1 and CDR2: ENHRY and SYGVKD. J is TRBJ2-1 and V is TRBV10-3; no reliable D call. The sequence derives from a man aged 35 to 55 in good health and CMV-seronegative. The sample consisted of PBMCs. The CDR3 nucleotides are TGTGCCATCAGTGAGCCCAAGAGTGAGCAGTTCTTC. As protein: CAISEPKSEQFF.